This T cell receptor beta chain comes out of a study of blood T cell repertoires in COVID-19. In the study overall: The United States, Italy and Spain provided the acute and convalescent COVID-19 samples.

Per the study methods: Researchers report that nucleated cell counts were estimated from reference gene primer amplification. Sequencing used immunoSEQ multiplex PCR; TCRdb keeps in-frame clones, though not all of them. Clone size and V and J calls were adopted from that table, with D and trimming inferred from the DNA. This table has fewer than 300,000 clones, approximately 83% appearing once. This clonotype originated in a woman aged 45-65 years who had recovered from COVID-19. Sequencing was performed on peripheral blood.

The CDR3 protein is CASTVAGATGELFF. In DNA, the CDR3 is TGTGCCAGTACGGTAGCGGGAGCTACCGGGGAGCTGTTTTTT. This chain joins TRBV19 and TRBJ2-2, with 9 nucleotides matching TRBD2. V shed 7 bases and J 5 bases; nucleotides not matched to a gene: 5. CDR1 is LNHDA and CDR2 is SQIVND in the germline V gene (reference sequence). This CDR3 spans 14 amino acids.